This T cell receptor beta chain was obtained from a study of blood T cell repertoires in COVID-19. Study details: Whether acute or convalescent, the COVID-19 samples came from the United States, Italy and Spain. Sources were T cells, B-cell-depleted T cells, or PBMCs; the material itself was cDNA or gDNA.

Produced via immunoSEQ multiplex PCR; TCRdb's table is partial and in-frame only. The sample has about 140,000 clones, around 86% seen once. Germline V CDR1 and CDR2: SGHVS, FNYEAQ. The CDR3 runs to 14 residues. Trimming pared 2 bases from V and 3 bases from J, leaving 10 bases between. Sequencing was carried out using peripheral blood. The receptor was derived from a woman aged 80 or over with acute or convalescent COVID-19. This chain joins TRBV7-6 and TRBJ1-1; D is ambiguous. Here the CDR3 DNA reads TGTGCCAGCAGCTTAAGGTCAGAGGACACTGAAGCTTTCTTT. Its protein product is CASSLRSEDTEAFF.